The rows below give T cell receptor beta chains drawn from one sample of a study of siplizumab effects on memory and regulatory T cells. The assay was immunoSEQ multiplex PCR, and TCRdb's table has in-frame clones only and misses some. The data show roughly 50,000 clones, roughly 97% seen once. The sequencing sample was made of naive CD4+ T cells sorted from blood. The receptors were sampled from a human donor in good health. CDR3s include the opening cysteine and the closing phenylalanine or tryptophan. Fields, in order: J gene, D gene, V gene, clone size, CDR3 DNA, CDR3 protein. A D gene is named only where the DNA matches it firmly. Clone size is stated in some rows and not others, as once, few, many or a class when expanded.

TRBJ2-5	.	TRBV5-1	.	TGCGCCAGCAGCTTGAGGGGGCGGGAGTTTGTATTGGAGACCCAGTACTTC	CASSLRGREFVLETQYF
TRBJ1-5	TRBD1	TRBV27	few	TGTGCCAGCAGGCCAGGACAGGGCAATCAGCCCCAGCATTTT	CASRPGQGNQPQHF
TRBJ2-7	TRBD1	TRBV18	once	TGTGCCAGCTCACCTGGGGACAGGGGACACGAGCAGTACTTC	CASSPGDRGHEQYF
TRBJ2-5	TRBD2	TRBV28	.	TGTGCCAGCAGTCGAAGCGGGAGCGGTGAGACCCAGTACTTC	CASSRSGSGETQYF
TRBJ2-2	TRBD2	TRBV12-5	.	TGTGCTAGTGAAGCCGGGAGGGAGACCGGGGAGCTGTTTTTT	CASEAGRETGELFF
TRBJ1-2	TRBD1	TRBV11-2	.	TGTGCCAGCAGCACACAGGGGGCTAACTATGGCTACACCTTC	CASSTQGANYGYTF
TRBJ1-1	.	TRBV7-6	.	TGTGCCAGCAGCTTAGGTTTCATGGCGCGTGAAGCTTTCTTT	CASSLGFMAREAFF
TRBJ1-6	.	TRBV7-9	.	TGTGCCAGCAGCTTAAACGGAAAAGGATCACCCCTCCACTTT	CASSLNGKGSPLHF
TRBJ2-5	.	TRBV29-1	once	TGCAGCGTTGGAGGTGGGGGCACTGAGACCCAGTACTTC	CSVGGGGTETQYF
TRBJ1-5	.	TRBV19	.	TGTGCCAGTAGTACCAACAGGGTAAATCAGCCCCAGCATTTT	CASSTNRVNQPQHF
TRBJ2-3	TRBD1	TRBV13	.	TGTGCCAGCAGCTTAAGTAGGGGGCCCACAGATACGCAGTATTTT	CASSLSRGPTDTQYF
TRBJ2-2	.	TRBV19	.	TGTGCCAGTAGTACGGAGCGGGCCCGGGGCGGGGAGCTGTTTTTT	CASSTERARGGELFF
TRBJ1-2	TRBD1	TRBV5-6	.	TGTGCCAGCAGCGGGACAGGGTTTGGCTACACCTTC	CASSGTGFGYTF
TRBJ2-5	.	TRBV28	.	TGTGCCAGCAGTTTCTTGGGTCATTTAGAGACCCAGTACTTC	CASSFLGHLETQYF
TRBJ1-6	TRBD1	TRBV10-1	once	TGCGCCAGCAGTGAAGGGACAGCGGGTTCACCCCTCCACTTT	CASSEGTAGSPLHF
TRBJ1-4	TRBD1	TRBV2	.	TGTGCCAGCAATAATAAAAGGACAGGGGGCTATGAAAAACTGTTTTTT	CASNNKRTGGYEKLFF
TRBJ1-5	.	TRBV2	.	TGTGCCAGCAGGCGGCAGGGGACTCAGCCCCAGCATTTT	CASRRQGTQPQHF
TRBJ1-1	.	TRBV12-5	.	TGTGCTAGTGGTTTGAAGCAGGAATGGGGCACTGAAGCTTTCTTT	CASGLKQEWGTEAFF
TRBJ2-5	.	TRBV27	.	TGTGCCAGCAGACCCGGACCCAGGCAGGAGACCCAGTACTTC	CASRPGPRQETQYF
TRBJ2-1	TRBD2	TRBV2	.	TGTGCCAGCAGTCAATTAGCGGGAGGGCCCAATGAGCAGTTCTTC	CASSQLAGGPNEQFF
TRBJ2-6	TRBD1	TRBV7-9	.	TGTGCCAGCAGCTTGGGGCAGGGGGCTGGGGCCAACGTCCTGACTTTC	CASSLGQGAGANVLTF
TRBJ1-1	.	TRBV19	.	TGTGCCAGTAACCGTAATGGATTGAACACTGAAGCTTTCTTT	CASNRNGLNTEAFF
TRBJ1-1	.	TRBV10-3	.	TGTGCCCTCCGGGCCCAAGCTGATGTGCCTGAAGCTTTCTTT	CALRAQADVPEAFF
TRBJ1-1	TRBD1	TRBV27	.	TGTGCCAGCAGTCCCCGCGAGGGCCGGACAGGGCTAACTGAAGCTTTCTTT	CASSPREGRTGLTEAFF
TRBJ2-7	TRBD1	TRBV18	.	TGTGCCAGCTCACCAGGACAGGTTGGCTACGAGCAGTACTTC	CASSPGQVGYEQYF
TRBJ2-7	TRBD1	TRBV10-3	.	TGTGCCATCAGTGCCGGGGGCAGGGGGCACTACGAGCAGTACTTC	CAISAGGRGHYEQYF